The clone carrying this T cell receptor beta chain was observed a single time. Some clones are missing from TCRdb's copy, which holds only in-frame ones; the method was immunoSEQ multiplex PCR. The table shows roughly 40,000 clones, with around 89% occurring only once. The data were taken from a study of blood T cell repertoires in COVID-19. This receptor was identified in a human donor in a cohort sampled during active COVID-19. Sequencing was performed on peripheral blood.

CDR3 sequence: CASSPGWTGVNEQFF. DNA for the CDR3: TGTGCCAGCTCACCAGGGTGGACAGGGGTAAATGAGCAGTTCTTC. This rearrangement joins TRBV18 to TRBJ2-1; 9 bases are shared with TRBD1. CDR1 and CDR2 from the germline V gene are KGHSH and LQKENI. The junction had 6 bases not matched to a gene; V was cut back by 2 bases and J by 7 bases. There are 15 residues in the CDR3.